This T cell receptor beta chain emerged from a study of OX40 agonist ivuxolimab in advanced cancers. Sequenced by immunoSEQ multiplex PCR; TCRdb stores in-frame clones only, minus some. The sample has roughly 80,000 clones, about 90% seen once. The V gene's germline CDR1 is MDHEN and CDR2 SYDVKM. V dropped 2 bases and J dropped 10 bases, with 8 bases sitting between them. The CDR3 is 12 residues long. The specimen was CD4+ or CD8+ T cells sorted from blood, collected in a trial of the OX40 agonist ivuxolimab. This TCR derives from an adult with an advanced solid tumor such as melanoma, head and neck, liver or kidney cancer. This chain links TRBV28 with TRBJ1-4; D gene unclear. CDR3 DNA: TGTGCCAGCAGTTTAGTCTTGGGAAAACTGTTTTTT. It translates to CASSLVLGKLFF.